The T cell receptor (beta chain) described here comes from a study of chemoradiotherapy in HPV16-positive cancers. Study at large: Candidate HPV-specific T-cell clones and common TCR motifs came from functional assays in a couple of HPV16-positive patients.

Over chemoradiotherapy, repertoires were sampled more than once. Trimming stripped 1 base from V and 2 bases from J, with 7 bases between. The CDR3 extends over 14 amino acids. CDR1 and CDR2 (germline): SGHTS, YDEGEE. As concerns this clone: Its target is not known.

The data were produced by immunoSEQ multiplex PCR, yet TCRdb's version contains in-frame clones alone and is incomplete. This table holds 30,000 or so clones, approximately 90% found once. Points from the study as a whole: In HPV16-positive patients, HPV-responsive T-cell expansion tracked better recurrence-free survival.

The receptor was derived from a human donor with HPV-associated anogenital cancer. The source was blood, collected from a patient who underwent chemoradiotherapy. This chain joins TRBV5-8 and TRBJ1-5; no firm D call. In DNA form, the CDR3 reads TGTGCCAGCAGCTTGTCCGGGGGCAATCAGCCCCAGCATTTT. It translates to CASSLSGGNQPQHF.